This T cell receptor (beta chain) was documented in a study of beta chain features in type 1 diabetes. At the level of the study: Across all samples, fewer than 140 million sorted cells were examined.

This clone was counted a few times. Its antigen is not known. This CDR3 region has 11 residues. The V gene lost 4 bases and the J gene lost 8 bases, with 8 bases spanning the gap. Germline CDR1 reads SGHRS; CDR2 reads YFSETQ. Post-sort purity exceeded 98% for all sorted populations. Overall study findings and caveats: Researchers reported that naive, central memory and Treg TCRB repertoires appeared more similar in patients than in healthy donors. Type 1 diabetes patients had TCRB CDR3s that were shorter (moderately but significantly so) in all four CD4+ subsets. The question of HLA type influencing TCRB rearrangement was one that remained unresolved here.

The entirety of the isolated RNA underwent reverse transcription, so expressed TCRB transcripts were sequenced. TCRdb keeps only in-frame clones here, not all; method: immunoSEQ multiplex PCR. This repertoire shows 45,000 to 65,000 clones, 40% to 65% found once; its top ten account for 2.6%. The chain links TRBV5-1 to TRBJ2-3; D may be TRBD2 (5 bases). The source material was Tregs from blood. The sequence came from a woman aged 40 to 55 with type 1 diabetes. In nucleotides, the CDR3 is TGCGCCAGCAGCGGAGGTCGTACGCAGTATTTT. This codes for CASSGGRTQYF.